This T cell receptor beta chain was profiled in a study of blood T cell repertoires in COVID-19. Study overall: Specimens from acute and convalescent COVID-19 originated in the United States, Italy and Spain.

The method was immunoSEQ multiplex PCR; TCRdb's version includes in-frame clones alone and lacks a portion of them. This sample yields 130,000 to 150,000 clones, of which under 90% are seen a single time; 7% to 10% belongs to the top ten. This CDR3 comprises 15 residues. Germline CDR1 LNHDA, CDR2 SQIVND (reference sequence). With V trimmed by 4 bases and J by 7 bases, 11 bases remained unmatched. This clone was detected once. The J gene is TRBJ2-7, the V gene TRBV19; 9 bases fit TRBD1. The sequenced material came from peripheral blood. This clonotype was obtained from a human donor in a cohort sampled during active COVID-19. As DNA, the CDR3 is TGTGCCAGTAGTAGCAACAGGGGGCGCGGCTATGAGCAGTACTTC. It translates to CASSSNRGRGYEQYF. Based on the CDR3 plus reference TRBV19 and TRBJ2-7, the full variable domain is DGGITQSPKYLFRKEGQNVTLSCEQNLNHDAMYWYRQDPGQGLRLIYYSQIVNDFQKGDIAEGYSVSREKKESFPLTVTSAQKNPTAFYLCASSSNRGRGYEQYFGPGTRLTVT.